Presented here are 26 T cell receptor beta chains from one specimen sequenced in a study of Ad26.COV2.S vaccination and SARS-CoV-2 variants (TCRdb year 2021). The method behind the library was the immunoSEQ multiplex PCR assay. Here the immuneACCESS table is served through TCRdb, limited to in-frame sequences with V and J called. Missing clones are a known gap in these copies; in checked studies unresolved V genes cover under half, and the rest lacks a known reason. Recorded for this sample are hundreds of thousands of clones; 75% to 90% of them occurred a single time. In total, the top ten clones hold roughly 10% of the sample. The intended sense of this specimen's treatment or condition label: roughly 20 received Ad26.COV2.S at low or high dose, single or two shots; about 5 received placebo; per-sample allocation not given. For vaccine and placebo recipients, the sequenced repertoires came from samples collected on day 63 after the first injection.

The sample was peripheral blood, taken in a trial of Ad26.COV2.S vaccine versus placebo. The receptors here all came from a person between 18 and 60 years old who received the Ad26.COV2.S COVID-19 vaccine or a placebo.

This sequence joins TRBV6-6 and TRBJ1-4, with D maybe TRBD1 (5 bases). Trimming took off 2 bases at V and 8 bases at J, with 15 bases between the two ends. CDR3 length: 15 amino acids. Germline values: CDR1 MNHNY, CDR2 SVGAGI (reference sequence). CDR3 sequence: CASSYETAPPEKLFF. DNA of the CDR3: TGTGCCAGCAGTTACGAGACAGCGCCGCCGGAAAAACTGTTTTTT.

The J gene is TRBJ2-6, the V gene TRBV27; D might be TRBD1 (7 bases). The germline CDR1 and CDR2 sequences are MNHEY and SMNVEV (reference sequence). V was trimmed by 5 bases and J by 0 bases, leaving 17 bases between them. The CDR3 is made up of 18 amino acids. The CDR3, as DNA: TGTGCCAGCAGTCCCCGGAGGGGGCGTATCTCTGGGGCCAACGTCCTGACTTTC. Translating gives CASSPRRGRISGANVLTF.

In its sample, this clone was seen once. The V gene is TRBV3-1 (or the pseudogene TRBV3-2), the J gene TRBJ2-7, with D possibly TRBD2 on 6 matching bases. Trimming took off 1 base at V and 5 bases at J, with 15 bases between the two ends. Germline-derived CDR1 and CDR2 are LGHDT and YNNKEL (reference sequence). The CDR3 sequence is 15 residues long. For the CDR3, the DNA is TGTGCCAGCAGCCAAGCCCCCGGGACTTTCCACGAGCAGTACTTC. It encodes CASSQAPGTFHEQYF.

The chain links TRBV28 to TRBJ2-5, with 9 bases matching TRBD2. The J segment lost 2 bases and the V segment lost 6 bases, leaving 7 bases of the junction unmatched. This CDR3 has 15 residues. Germline V gene data show CDR1 as MDHEN and CDR2 as SYDVKM. The CDR3 nucleotides are TGTGCCAGCAGCCGCCCCACTAGCGGGCAAGAGACCCAGTACTTC. It specifies CASSRPTSGQETQYF.

The CDR3 nucleotides are TGCGCCAGCAGCCCCAGGGGTAGCGGGGCAGGGGATACGCAGTATTTT. It codes for CASSPRGSGAGDTQYF. V usage is TRBV4-3 and J usage is TRBJ2-3, with 8 positions matching TRBD2. Germline-derived CDR1 and CDR2 are LGHNA and YSLEER. Trimming removed 4 bases from V and 6 bases from J; junction bases left unmatched: 12. The length of the CDR3 is 16 residues.

The CDR3 nucleotides are TGCGCCAGCAGCCCAATGACAGTGAACACTGAAGCTTTCTTT. It codes for CASSPMTVNTEAFF. This sequence joins TRBV5-1 and TRBJ1-1, with a possible D match to TRBD1 (5 bases). This CDR3 contains 14 residues. The V gene's germline CDR1 is SGHRS and CDR2 YFSETQ. V was pared by 4 bases and J by 0 bases, with 10 bases between.

A remark on this clone: The sample has other DNA sequences that encode this CDR3 too. The J gene is TRBJ2-1, the V gene TRBV5-1; D is unresolved. In germline, CDR1 is SGHRS, CDR2 YFSETQ. The V gene lost 0 bases and the J gene lost 6 bases, with 1 base spanning the gap. There are 11 residues in the CDR3. This chain's CDR3 is CASSLGNEQFF. The CDR3 bases are TGCGCCAGCAGCTTGGGCAATGAGCAGTTCTTC.

The V and J genes are TRBV3-1 (or the pseudogene TRBV3-2) and TRBJ1-2, with a possible D match to TRBD1 (6 bases). From germline, CDR1 is LGHDT and CDR2 YNNKEL (reference sequence). This CDR3 region has 13 residues. V was clipped by 4 bases and J by 8 bases, with 14 bases between them. In nucleotides, the CDR3 is TGTGCCAGCAGCCGGCCAGGGGAAGGCGGCTACACCTTC. Translated: CASSRPGEGGYTF.

The chain links TRBV7-2 to TRBJ2-1; tentatively, D is TRBD2 (6 bases). CDR1 is SGHTA and CDR2 is FQGNSA in the germline V gene. V lost 5 bases and J 7 bases, leaving 18 bases between the germline ends. This CDR3 is 15 amino acids long. CDR3 protein: CASSPGLSLGNEQFF. CDR3 nucleotide sequence: TGTGCCAGCAGCCCCGGACTATCACTTGGGAATGAGCAGTTCTTC.

CDR3 sequence: CASRLAGGDEQYF. The CDR3 nucleotides read TGTGCCAGCCGACTAGCGGGGGGGGACGAGCAGTACTTC. The chain has TRBV2 and TRBJ2-7; 14 positions match TRBD2. The germline CDR1 and CDR2 sequences are SNHLY and FYNNEI. The CDR3 sequence is 13 residues long. The V and J ends lost 8 bases and 5 bases, in that order; junction bases with no gene match: 2.

The J gene is TRBJ1-1, the V gene TRBV29-1; possible D gene TRBD1, 6 bases. Per the germline V gene, CDR1 is SQVTM and CDR2 is ANQGSEA. V lost 7 bases, J lost 6 bases, and 12 bases lay in between. The CDR3 contains 11 residues. The CDR3 region is CSGGRASEAFF. The CDR3 nucleotides read TGCAGCGGGGGGCGTGCCTCTGAAGCTTTCTTT.

The CDR3 DNA sequence: TGCGCCAGCAGTTCCGGTCCGGGCCACTCCAACTATGGCTACACCTTC. It is translated as CASSSGPGHSNYGYTF. The gene calls are TRBV5-1 and TRBJ1-2; D uncertain. This CDR3 has 16 amino acids. In germline, CDR1 is SGHRS, CDR2 YFSETQ. V shed 5 bases and J shed 2 bases, with 19 bases lying between them.

This clone is a singleton in its sample. The rearrangement uses TRBV7-3 and TRBJ2-2; 11 positions agree with TRBD2. V shed 3 bases, J shed 2 bases, and the junction held 2 bases outside the gene matches. CDR3 length equals 16 residues. CDR1 is SGHTA and CDR2 is FQGTGA in the germline V gene. As DNA, the CDR3 is TGTGCCAGCAGCTTTACTAGCGGGAGAAACACCGGGGAGCTGTTTTTT. It yields the protein CASSFTSGRNTGELFF.

This CDR3 reads CSVEEVRVEQFF. The CDR3 DNA is TGCAGCGTTGAAGAGGTCCGGGTCGAGCAGTTCTTC. V is TRBV29-1 and J is TRBJ2-1; D is unresolved. Trimming took 0 bases from V and 10 from J, leaving 10 bases between them. The CDR3 is 12 amino acids. Looked up from germline, CDR1 is SQVTM and CDR2 is ANQGSEA.

V gene TRBV7-2 combines with J gene TRBJ1-6; D remains unclear. The germline V gene encodes CDR1 SGHTA and CDR2 FQGNSA. Between the trimmed V and J ends, which lost 2 bases and 0 bases, there was a span of 11 bases. The CDR3 runs 17 residues. The CDR3 loop reads CASSLWTYSSYNSPLHF. CDR3 nucleotide sequence: TGTGCCAGCAGCTTATGGACTTACAGCTCCTATAATTCACCCCTCCACTTT.

This rearrangement joins TRBV10-3 to TRBJ2-7; D is perhaps TRBD2 (6 bases). The ends were cut back, 8 bases at V and 4 bases at J, with 21 bases in the middle. The length of the CDR3 is 15 residues. Germline CDR1 ENHRY, CDR2 SYGVKD. CDR3 loop: CAISDDSQGTYEQYF. The CDR3 DNA reads as TGTGCCATCTCCGACGACTCCCAAGGGACTTACGAGCAGTACTTC.

CDR3 sequence (DNA): TGTGCCAGCGGTGAACTCACCCCTAACTATGGCTACACCTTC. Translating it yields CASGELTPNYGYTF. The rearrangement links TRBV5-6 to TRBJ1-2; D unresolved. The CDR3 is 14 amino acids. V was shortened by 7 bases and J by 0 bases, with 13 bases between the two germline ends. CDR1 is SGHDT, CDR2 YYEEEE, per germline.

The chain couples TRBV5-1 to TRBJ2-2; 7 bases are a match to TRBD2. V lost 5 bases to trimming and J lost 5 bases; unmatched junction nucleotides: 12. This CDR3 has 16 amino acids. Germline CDR1 and CDR2: SGHRS and YFSETQ. The CDR3 region is CASSYPGGPQTGELFF. CDR3 DNA sequence: TGCGCCAGCAGTTACCCGGGGGGACCCCAAACCGGGGAGCTGTTTTTT.

The chain uses TRBV7-7 and TRBJ2-7, with 8 bases lining up with TRBD1. This CDR3 has 15 residues. V lost 5 bases and J lost 1; bases outside the gene matches: 7. CDR1 is SSHAT and CDR2 is FNYEAQ in the germline V gene (reference sequence). The CDR3 reads CASSAGQGASYEQYF. The CDR3 bases are TGTGCCAGCAGCGCAGGACAGGGCGCTTCCTACGAGCAGTACTTC.

The chain is built from TRBV6-5 and TRBJ2-5; possibly TRBD1 or TRBD2 for D (6 bases each). The CDR3 length is 13 residues. Germline V gene sequence: CDR1 MNHEY, CDR2 SVGAGI. V dropped 6 bases and J dropped 2 bases, with 10 bases sitting between them. CDR3 in amino acids: CASSRGGQETQYF. The CDR3 coding sequence is TGTGCCAGCAGCCGAGGGGGGCAAGAGACCCAGTACTTC.

The J gene is TRBJ2-6, the V gene TRBV18; D is ambiguous. V shed 5 bases and J shed 0 bases, with 8 bases lying between them. The V gene's germline CDR1 is KGHSH and CDR2 LQKENI. The CDR3 loop spans 15 amino acids. CDR3 sequence reads: CASSLQSSGANVLTF. The DNA of the CDR3 is TGTGCCAGCTCATTACAGAGCTCTGGGGCCAACGTCCTGACTTTC.

This chain links TRBV28 with TRBJ1-2; D is possibly TRBD1 (6 bases). Germline CDR1 MDHEN, CDR2 SYDVKM. CDR3 length equals 15 residues. V was cut by 4 bases and J by 0 bases, with 12 bases left in between. DNA for the CDR3: TGTGCCAGCAGTTCCCCCGCAGGGGCTAACTATGGCTACACCTTC. It translates to CASSSPAGANYGYTF.

The chain joins TRBV3-1 (or the pseudogene TRBV3-2) to TRBJ2-7; weak D call: TRBD2 (7 bases). CDR3 length: 16 amino acids. Germline V gene data show CDR1 as LGHDT and CDR2 as YNNKEL (reference sequence). Trimming shortened V by 0 bases and J by 2 bases, and 14 bases separated the two germline ends. In DNA form, the CDR3 reads TGTGCCAGCAGCCAAGAGGTTGGGGGGGGCCCCTACGAGCAGTACTTC. This codes for CASSQEVGGGPYEQYF.

This clone appeared a single time. The genes are TRBV19 and TRBJ2-5, with TRBD2 as a possible D gene (5 bases). CDR3 length: 12 residues. V lost 5 bases to trimming and J lost 5 bases, with 9 bases between them. CDR1 is LNHDA, CDR2 SQIVND, per germline (reference sequence). The DNA for the CDR3 is TGTGCCAGTAGTTCTAAGCGGGAGACCCAGTACTTC. It yields the protein CASSSKRETQYF.

The V gene is TRBV19, the J gene TRBJ2-7, with TRBD1 matching over 9 bases. The J segment lost 6 bases and the V segment lost 5 bases, leaving 8 bases of the junction unmatched. CDR1 is LNHDA and CDR2 is SQIVND in the germline V gene (reference sequence). This CDR3 is built from 14 residues. The DNA of the CDR3 is TGTGCCAGTAGTCGGGGGGACAGGGTTGCCGAGCAGTACTTC. This gives the protein CASSRGDRVAEQYF.

The chain combines TRBV20-1 with TRBJ2-7; D not certain. The CDR3 length is 11 residues. CDR1 and CDR2 (germline): DFQATT, SNEGSKA (reference sequence). V lost 0 bases to trimming and J lost 2 bases, with 2 bases between them. CDR3 amino acids: CSARDPYEQYF. CDR3 DNA: TGCAGTGCTAGAGACCCCTACGAGCAGTACTTC.